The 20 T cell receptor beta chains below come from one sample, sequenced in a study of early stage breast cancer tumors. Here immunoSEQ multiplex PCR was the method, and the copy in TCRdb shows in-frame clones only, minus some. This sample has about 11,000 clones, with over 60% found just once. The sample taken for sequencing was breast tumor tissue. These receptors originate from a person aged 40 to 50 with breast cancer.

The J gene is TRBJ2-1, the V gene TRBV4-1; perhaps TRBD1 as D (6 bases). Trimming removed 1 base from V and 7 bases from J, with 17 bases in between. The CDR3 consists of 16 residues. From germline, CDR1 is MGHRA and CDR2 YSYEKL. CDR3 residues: CASSQAPRTAVNEQFF. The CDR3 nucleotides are TGCGCCAGCAGCCAAGCCCCCCGGACAGCCGTAAATGAGCAGTTCTTC.

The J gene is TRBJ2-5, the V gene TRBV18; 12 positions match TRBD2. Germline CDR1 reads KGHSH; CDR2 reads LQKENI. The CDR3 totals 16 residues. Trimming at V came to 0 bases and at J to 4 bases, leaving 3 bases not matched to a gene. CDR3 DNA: TGTGCCAGCTCACCACCGGGACTAGCGGGTATAGAGACCCAGTACTTC. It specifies CASSPPGLAGIETQYF.

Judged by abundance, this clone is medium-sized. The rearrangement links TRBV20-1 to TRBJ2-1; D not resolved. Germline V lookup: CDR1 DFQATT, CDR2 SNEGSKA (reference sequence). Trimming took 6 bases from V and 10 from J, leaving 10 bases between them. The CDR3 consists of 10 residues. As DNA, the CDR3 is TGCAGTGCCAGATGGACGGAGCAGTTCTTC. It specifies CSARWTEQFF.

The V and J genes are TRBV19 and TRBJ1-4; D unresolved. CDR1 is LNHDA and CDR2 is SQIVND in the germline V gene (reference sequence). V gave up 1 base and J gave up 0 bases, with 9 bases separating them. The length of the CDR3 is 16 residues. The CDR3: CASSIGDGATNEKLFF. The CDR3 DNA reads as TGTGCCAGTAGTATAGGGGATGGCGCAACTAATGAAAAACTGTTTTTT.

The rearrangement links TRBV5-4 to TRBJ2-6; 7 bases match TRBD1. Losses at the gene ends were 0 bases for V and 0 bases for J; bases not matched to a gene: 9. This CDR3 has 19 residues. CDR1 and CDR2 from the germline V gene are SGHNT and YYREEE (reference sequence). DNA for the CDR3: TGTGCCAGCAGCTTGGCGGGACAGATGCTATTCTCTGGGGCCAACGTCCTGACTTTC. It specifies CASSLAGQMLFSGANVLTF.

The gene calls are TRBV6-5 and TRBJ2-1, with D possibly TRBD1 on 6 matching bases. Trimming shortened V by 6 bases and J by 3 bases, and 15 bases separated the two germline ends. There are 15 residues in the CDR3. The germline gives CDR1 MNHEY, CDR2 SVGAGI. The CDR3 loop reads CASSRRGTYYNEQFF. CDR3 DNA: TGTGCCAGCAGCCGAAGGGGGACCTACTACAATGAGCAGTTCTTC.

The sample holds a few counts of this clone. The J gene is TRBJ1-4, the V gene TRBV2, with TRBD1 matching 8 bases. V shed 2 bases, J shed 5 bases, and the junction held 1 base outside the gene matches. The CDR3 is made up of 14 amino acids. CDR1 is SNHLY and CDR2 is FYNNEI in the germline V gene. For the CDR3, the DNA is TGTGCCAGCAGTGAACGGACAGGGAATGAAAAACTGTTTTTT. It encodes CASSERTGNEKLFF.

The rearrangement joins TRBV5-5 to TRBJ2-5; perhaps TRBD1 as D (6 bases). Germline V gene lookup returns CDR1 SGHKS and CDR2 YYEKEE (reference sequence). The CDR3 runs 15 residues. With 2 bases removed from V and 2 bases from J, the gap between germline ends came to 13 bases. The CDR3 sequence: CASSFALGQQETQYF. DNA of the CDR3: TGTGCCAGCAGCTTTGCCCTCGGACAGCAAGAGACCCAGTACTTC. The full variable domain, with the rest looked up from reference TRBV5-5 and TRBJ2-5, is DAGVTQSPTHLIKTRGQQVTLRCSPISGHKSVSWYQQVLGQGPQFIFQYYEKEERGRGNFPDRFSARQFPNYSSELNVNALLLGDSALYLCASSFALGQQETQYFGPGTRLLVL.

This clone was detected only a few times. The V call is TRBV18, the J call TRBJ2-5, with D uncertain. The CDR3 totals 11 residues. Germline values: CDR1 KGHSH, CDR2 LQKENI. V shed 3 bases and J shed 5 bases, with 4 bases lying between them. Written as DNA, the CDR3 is TGTGCCAGCTCACCCCCCGAGACCCAGTACTTC. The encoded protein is CASSPPETQYF.

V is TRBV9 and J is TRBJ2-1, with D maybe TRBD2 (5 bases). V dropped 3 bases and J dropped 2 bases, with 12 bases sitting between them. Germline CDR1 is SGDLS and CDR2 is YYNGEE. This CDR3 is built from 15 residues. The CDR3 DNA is TGTGCCAGCAGCGCCCAGTCGGGAACCTACAATGAGCAGTTCTTC. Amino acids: CASSAQSGTYNEQFF.

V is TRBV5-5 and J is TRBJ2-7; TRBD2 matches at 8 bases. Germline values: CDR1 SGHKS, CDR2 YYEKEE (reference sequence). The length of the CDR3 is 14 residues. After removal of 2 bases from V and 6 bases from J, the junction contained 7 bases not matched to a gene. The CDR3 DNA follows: TGTGCCAGCAGCTTACGAGCGGGAGTGGGCGAGCAGTACTTC. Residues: CASSLRAGVGEQYF.

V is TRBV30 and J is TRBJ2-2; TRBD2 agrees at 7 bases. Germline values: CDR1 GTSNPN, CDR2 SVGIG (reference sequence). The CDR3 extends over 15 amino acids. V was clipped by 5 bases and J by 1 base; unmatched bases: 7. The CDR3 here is CAWGIKRENTGELFF. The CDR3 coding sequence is TGTGCCTGGGGGATTAAGCGGGAGAACACCGGGGAGCTGTTTTTT.

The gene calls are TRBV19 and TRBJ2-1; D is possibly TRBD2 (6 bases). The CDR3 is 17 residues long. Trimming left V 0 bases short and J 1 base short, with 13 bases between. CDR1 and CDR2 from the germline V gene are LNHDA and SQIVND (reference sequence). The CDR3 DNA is TGTGCCAGTAGTATAGATCTGGCTAGCGCATCCTACAATGAGCAGTTCTTC. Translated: CASSIDLASASYNEQFF.

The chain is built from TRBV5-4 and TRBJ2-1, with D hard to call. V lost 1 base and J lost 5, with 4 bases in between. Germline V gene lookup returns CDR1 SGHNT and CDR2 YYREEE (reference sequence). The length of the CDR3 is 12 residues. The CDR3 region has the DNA TGTGCCAGCAGCTTGAATCACAATGAGCAGTTCTTC. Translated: CASSLNHNEQFF.

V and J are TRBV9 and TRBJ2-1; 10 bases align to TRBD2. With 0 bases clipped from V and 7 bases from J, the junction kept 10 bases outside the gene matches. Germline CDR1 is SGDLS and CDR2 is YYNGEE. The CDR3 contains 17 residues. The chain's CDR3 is CASSVGPSGRARNEQFF. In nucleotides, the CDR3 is TGTGCCAGCAGCGTAGGGCCCAGCGGGAGGGCGAGGAATGAGCAGTTCTTC.

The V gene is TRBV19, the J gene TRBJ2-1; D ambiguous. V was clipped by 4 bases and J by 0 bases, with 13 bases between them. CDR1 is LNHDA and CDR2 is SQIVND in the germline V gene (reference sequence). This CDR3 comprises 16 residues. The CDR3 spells CASSNERKSSYNEQFF. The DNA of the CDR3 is TGTGCCAGTAGTAATGAGCGAAAAAGCTCCTACAATGAGCAGTTCTTC.

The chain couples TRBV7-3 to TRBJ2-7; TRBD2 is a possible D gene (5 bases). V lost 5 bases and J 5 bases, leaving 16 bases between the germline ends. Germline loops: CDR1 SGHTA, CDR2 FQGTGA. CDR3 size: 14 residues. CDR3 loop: CASSPDGMGNEQYF. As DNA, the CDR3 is TGTGCCAGCAGCCCCGACGGGATGGGAAACGAGCAGTACTTC.

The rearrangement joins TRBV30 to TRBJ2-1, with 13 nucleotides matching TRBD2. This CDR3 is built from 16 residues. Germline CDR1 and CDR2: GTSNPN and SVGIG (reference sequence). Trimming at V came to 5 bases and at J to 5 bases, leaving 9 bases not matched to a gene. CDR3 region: CAWGTFGTSGDNEQFF. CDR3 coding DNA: TGTGCCTGGGGCACCTTCGGGACTAGCGGGGACAATGAGCAGTTCTTC.

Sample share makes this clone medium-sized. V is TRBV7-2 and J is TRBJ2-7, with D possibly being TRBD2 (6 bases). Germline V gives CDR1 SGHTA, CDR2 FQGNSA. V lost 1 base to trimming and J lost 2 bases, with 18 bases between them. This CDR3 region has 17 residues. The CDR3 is CASSLGLNGGKAYEQYF. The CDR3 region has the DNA TGTGCCAGCAGCTTAGGGCTAAATGGCGGGAAAGCCTACGAGCAGTACTTC.

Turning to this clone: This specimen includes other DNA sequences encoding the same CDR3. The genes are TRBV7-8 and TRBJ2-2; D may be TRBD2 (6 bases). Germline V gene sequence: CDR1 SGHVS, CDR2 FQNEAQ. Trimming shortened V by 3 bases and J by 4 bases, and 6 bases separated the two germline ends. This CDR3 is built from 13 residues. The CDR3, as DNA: TGTGCCAGCAGCTTGGGGGGCACCGGGGAGCTGTTTTTT. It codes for CASSLGGTGELFF.